Described below is a single T cell receptor beta chain sequence and its context. The antigen is undetermined. TCRdb re-derived calls from the 5' RACE reads in MiXCR, one entry per CDR3 protein. The table lists hundreds of thousands of distinct CDR3 sequences, about 17% of them singletons. V was pared by 1 base and J by 7 bases, with 8 bases between. The CDR3 runs to 13 residues. Germline CDR1 and CDR2: LNHNV and YYDKDF (reference sequence). These data belong to a study of CD8 T cells in ankylosing spondylitis. Points from the study as a whole: About 8 highly homologous variants made up a TCR beta motif that seemed to typify ankylosing spondylitis blood.

This clonotype was sampled from a male donor with ankylosing spondylitis. What was sequenced was blood, either unsorted or a sorted T cell fraction (not recorded which). This chain joins TRBV15 and TRBJ2-1; a possible D gene is TRBD1 (5 bases). DNA for the CDR3: TGTGCCACCAGCAGAGTCGACAGTAATGAGCAGTTCTTC. Amino acid sequence: CATSRVDSNEQFF.